This entry describes one T cell receptor beta chain. Antigen: not known. This CDR3 is built from 16 residues. CDR1 and CDR2 from the germline V gene are SGDLS and YYNGEE. V was pared by 0 bases and J by 5 bases, with 17 bases between. The data stem from a study of cytomegalovirus exposure and HLA in healthy donors. The PCR used 60 Vbeta and 13 Jbeta primers. Here immunoSEQ multiplex PCR was the method, and the copy in TCRdb shows in-frame clones only, minus some. Of 100,000 to 150,000 clones listed, roughly 77% are singletons. Study-level results: V- and J-gene trimming of TCR beta was linked (in a later analysis) to a missense DCLRE1C variant. Within an earlier analysis, most TCR beta V segments proved productive either about 90% or about 30% of the time. V segments that were indistinguishable, TRBV6-2 and TRBV6-3 among them, were omitted from analysis.

The source material was PBMCs. The clonotype originates from a young man in good health and CMV-seronegative. This sequence joins TRBV9 and TRBJ1-1; D is possibly TRBD1 (5 bases). The CDR3 protein is CASSVALSTVRTEAFF. The CDR3 nucleotides read TGTGCCAGCAGCGTAGCTCTTTCGACAGTACGAACTGAAGCTTTCTTT.